This section outlines one TCR beta chain sequence together with its context. Its antigen remains undetermined. Base-call qualities are not available, and no considerably larger clone is one nucleotide away. CD8 naive samples were CD45RO-negative cells positively selected for CCR7, giving a CD45RA+CCR7+ population that excluded TemRA cells. The donors were healthy, HIV-negative adults with no recently reported acute infections or vaccinations. Only Caucasian adults living in Nashville, Tennessee, USA were represented among the donors. Blood was obtained by leukapheresis, after which PBMCs were separated by Ficoll-Histopaque density gradient centrifugation and cryopreserved in liquid nitrogen vapor phase. Analytical flow cytometry was used to check the purity and quantity of every magnetically sorted T cell population. Genomic DNA was isolated from each sorted fraction and quantified by UV absorbance on a Nanodrop 2000c.

This record belongs to a study of shared clonotypes between healthy human individuals (dated by TCRdb to 2020 to 2021). Describing the broader study: A few men and a couple of women, aged 18 to 49 years, made up the cohort. For each donor, three plates each were used for CD4 naive and CD4 memory, two plates were used for CD8 naive, and one plate was used for CD8 memory. The study deeply sequenced blood TCR repertoires of several healthy adults to estimate repertoire size and the extent of clonotype sharing between individuals. Different laboratories and diverse techniques were used to prepare libraries and sequence TCR repertoires, to increase sequencing depth and limit assay-specific biases. Between about 0.9 and 10 billion PBMCs per donor were obtained by leukapheresis. The investigation overall reported the following: Compared with non-shared clonotypes, clonotypes shared by all four sorted-subset donors had higher generation probabilities. Sampling was restricted to blood, and TCR repertoires in tissues likely differ from the TCR repertoires found in blood. Based on pairwise subsampling, the degree of clonotype sharing among donors was expected to be affected by sequencing depth. Larger estimated clonotype richness was generally found for naive subsets than for memory subsets. Across a handful of donors, 5% to 6% of naive CD4, over 3% of naive CD8, 2.3% of memory CD4, and 0.3% to 0.45% of memory CD8 clonotypes were shared. Incomplete sequencing was indicated by rarefaction of sorted-subset datasets, despite the large sequencing depth. The small number of donors limited the genetic and exposure-history diversity represented.

TCR CDR3 regions were amplified from genomic DNA by multiplex PCR using the deep immunoSEQ assay. Extracted genomic DNA from each cell subset was distributed evenly across all wells of several immunoSEQ 96-well plates, and each plate was treated as a replicate. Each replicate PCR for sorted subsets received roughly 200 ng genomic DNA, equal to roughly 29,000 T cell genomes. Purified libraries were quantified with a Qubit 3.0 fluorometer, sized on a Bioanalyzer 2100, and re-quantified with the KAPA Library Quantification kit. Every immunoSEQ 96-well plate was sequenced on a separate single-read 150-cycle Illumina NextSeq 550 flow cell. For the original study's pipeline: Because the immunoSEQ output held only junctional sequences and lacked quality scores, the filtering could not match the filtering applied to full-length reads. To assign V/J genes and CDR3, sequences were annotated using PyIR, a Python wrapper for IgBLAST v1.9, with IMGT germline references. Reads were filtered out if the reads had weak V/J assignments (E-value above 1e-6), no CDR3, stop codons, out-of-frame junctions, or ambiguous translated residues. V3J clonotypes were defined by identical inferred V gene, J gene, and CDR3 amino acid sequence. Percentage overlap between repertoires was calculated by dividing the number of shared unique clonotypes by the size of the smaller repertoire. Three approaches were used to assess repertoire richness: RTK rarefaction, the Chao1 estimator, and Recon v2.1 estimates of unobserved clonotypes. Generation probabilities for all TCRbeta clonotypes obtained by the gDNA method from a handful of donors were computed using OLGA. Not all clones reach the TCRdb copy of this immuneACCESS table, which keeps in-frame sequences only. Checked studies attribute under half of the gap to unresolved V genes and leave the rest unexplained. Clone size and V and J calls were adopted from that table, with D and trimming inferred from the DNA. Present in this sample are roughly 590,000 clones, just under 97% of which were seen just once. Over 0.09% of the sample goes to the ten largest clones.

The CDR3 runs 12 amino acids, cysteine and phenylalanine included. Only the CDR3 DNA stays, 36 bases, in frame from base 1. The germline V gene specifies MGHRA as CDR1 and YSYEKL as CDR2. A distance of 7 bases separates the germline ends of V and J, which lose 1 base and 7 bases respectively. The receptor was isolated from a woman aged 30 to 39 in good health. Sequencing was carried out using naive CD8+ T cells sorted from blood. The sample's cell subset or site label, in plain terms: CD45RA+CCR7+. The V gene is TRBV4-1 and the J gene is TRBJ2-5, with no confident D gene call. The nucleotide sequence is given as TGCGCCAGCAGCCAAGTGCTGGGGACCCAGTACTTC. Protein translation: CASSQVLGTQYF.